These T cell receptor beta chains were read from a single sample in a study of T cells after yellow fever vaccination. TCRdb redid the calling of the 5' RACE reads with MiXCR, one entry per CDR3 protein. Counted here are hundreds of thousands of distinct CDR3 sequences, around 4% occurring once; the ten biggest clones make up about 20%. This specimen was PBMCs, taken on the day of the yellow fever booster vaccination. The receptors were gathered from a man in his late teens or twenties who received the YFV17D yellow fever vaccine. Both conserved end residues are part of each CDR3. Each record gives: D gene, V gene, J gene, clone size, CDR3 protein, CDR3 DNA. D genes are given only for firm matches. A row's size may be missing; if present it is once, few, many or a size class.

d_gene: -
v_gene: TRBV9
j_gene: TRBJ2-1
abundance: many
CDR3aa: CASSINEREQFF
CDR3nt: TGTGCCAGCAGCATAAACGAGAGGGAGCAGTTCTTC

d_gene: TRBD2
v_gene: TRBV4-2
j_gene: TRBJ2-2
abundance: many
CDR3aa: CASSQEGTGGNTGELFF
CDR3nt: TGTGCCAGCAGCCAAGAAGGAACGGGGGGGAACACCGGGGAGCTGTTTTTT

d_gene: TRBD2
v_gene: TRBV9
j_gene: TRBJ2-1
abundance: many
CDR3aa: CASSGGGGSYNEQFF
CDR3nt: TGTGCCAGCAGCGGTGGGGGGGGCTCCTACAATGAGCAGTTCTTC

d_gene: TRBD2
v_gene: TRBV7-2
j_gene: TRBJ2-5
abundance: -
CDR3aa: CASSAGREETQYF
CDR3nt: TGTGCCAGCAGCGCCGGGAGGGAAGAGACCCAGTACTTC

d_gene: -
v_gene: TRBV12-3/TRBV12-4
j_gene: TRBJ2-5
abundance: few
CDR3aa: CASSALRVAEQETQYF
CDR3nt: TGTGCCAGCAGTGCTCTCAGGGTAGCAGAGCAAGAGACCCAGTACTTC

d_gene: -
v_gene: TRBV20-1
j_gene: TRBJ1-1
abundance: many
CDR3aa: CSARVGGYTEAFF
CDR3nt: TGCAGTGCTAGAGTAGGGGGTTACACTGAAGCTTTCTTT

d_gene: -
v_gene: TRBV7-2
j_gene: TRBJ2-3
abundance: -
CDR3aa: CASSPYRERDTQYF
CDR3nt: TGTGCCAGCAGCCCGTACAGGGAACGAGATACGCAGTATTTT

d_gene: -
v_gene: TRBV20-1
j_gene: TRBJ2-3
abundance: many
CDR3aa: CSATSRGGTQYF
CDR3nt: TGCAGTGCCACCAGCAGGGGTGGTACGCAGTATTTT

d_gene: -
v_gene: TRBV19
j_gene: TRBJ1-2
abundance: many
CDR3aa: CASSIPGEDGYTF
CDR3nt: TGTGCCAGTAGTATACCCGGGGAGGATGGCTACACCTTC

d_gene: -
v_gene: TRBV4-2
j_gene: TRBJ2-5
abundance: many
CDR3aa: CASSQAAARNGETQYF
CDR3nt: TGTGCCAGCAGCCAAGCCGCTGCCCGCAATGGGGAGACCCAGTACTTC

d_gene: -
v_gene: TRBV12-3/TRBV12-4
j_gene: TRBJ2-6
abundance: many
CDR3aa: CASSVAGTGANVLTF
CDR3nt: TGTGCCAGCAGCGTCGCCGGGACTGGGGCCAACGTCCTGACTTTC

d_gene: -
v_gene: TRBV4-3
j_gene: TRBJ1-2
abundance: -
CDR3aa: CASSQDRTSRGYTF
CDR3nt: TGCGCCAGCAGCCAAGATCGGACTTCCCGCGGCTACACCTTC

d_gene: -
v_gene: TRBV20-1
j_gene: TRBJ2-7
abundance: many
CDR3aa: CSASTGSYEQYF
CDR3nt: TGCAGTGCTAGCACGGGGTCCTACGAGCAGTACTTC

d_gene: TRBD2
v_gene: TRBV29-1
j_gene: TRBJ2-4
abundance: many
CDR3aa: CSILVSGGNIQYF
CDR3nt: TGCAGCATCTTGGTTTCGGGAGGAAACATTCAGTACTTC

d_gene: TRBD1
v_gene: TRBV7-9
j_gene: TRBJ1-1
abundance: many
CDR3aa: CASIRQGGDEAFF
CDR3nt: TGTGCCAGCATCAGACAGGGGGGGGATGAAGCTTTCTTT

d_gene: TRBD2
v_gene: TRBV24-1
j_gene: TRBJ2-3
abundance: many
CDR3aa: CATERLAGGISSTDTQYF
CDR3nt: TGTGCCACCGAGAGACTAGCGGGGGGCATCTCTAGCACAGATACGCAGTATTTT

d_gene: -
v_gene: TRBV20-1
j_gene: TRBJ2-1
abundance: many
CDR3aa: CSARDISDNEQFF
CDR3nt: TGCAGTGCTAGAGATATCAGTGACAATGAGCAGTTCTTC

d_gene: TRBD2
v_gene: TRBV6-2/TRBV6-3
j_gene: TRBJ2-1
abundance: few
CDR3aa: CASTDSAGGPRGFF
CDR3nt: TGTGCCAGCACCGACTCAGCGGGGGGGCCCCGAGGCTTCTTC

d_gene: -
v_gene: TRBV5-1
j_gene: TRBJ1-4
abundance: many
CDR3aa: CASTTRDLNEKLFF
CDR3nt: TGCGCCAGCACCACCCGGGACTTAAATGAAAAACTGTTTTTT

d_gene: -
v_gene: TRBV29-1
j_gene: TRBJ1-2
abundance: few
CDR3aa: CSVDLAPFYGYTF
CDR3nt: TGCAGCGTTGATTTGGCCCCTTTCTACGGCTACACCTTC

d_gene: -
v_gene: TRBV7-9
j_gene: TRBJ1-2
abundance: few
CDR3aa: CASSLDRGNGYTF
CDR3nt: TGTGCCAGCAGCCTGGACAGAGGGAATGGCTACACCTTC

d_gene: TRBD2
v_gene: TRBV2
j_gene: TRBJ2-5
abundance: -
CDR3aa: CASSDGLAGGQETQYF
CDR3nt: TGTGCCAGCAGTGATGGGCTAGCGGGGGGACAAGAGACCCAGTACTTC

d_gene: TRBD2
v_gene: TRBV29-1
j_gene: TRBJ2-1
abundance: -
CDR3aa: CSVEDTSGDFEQFF
CDR3nt: TGCAGCGTTGAAGATACTAGCGGGGATTTTGAGCAGTTCTTC

d_gene: TRBD1
v_gene: TRBV5-1
j_gene: TRBJ2-2
abundance: many
CDR3aa: CASSSGQGMNTGELFF
CDR3nt: TGCGCCAGCAGCTCCGGACAGGGAATGAACACCGGGGAGCTGTTTTTT

d_gene: -
v_gene: TRBV7-9
j_gene: TRBJ2-7
abundance: many
CDR3aa: CASSPGQSYEQYF
CDR3nt: TGTGCCAGCAGCCCCGGACAGTCCTACGAGCAGTACTTC

d_gene: -
v_gene: TRBV7-2
j_gene: TRBJ1-1
abundance: -
CDR3aa: CASSPPARGRTEAFF
CDR3nt: TGTGCCAGCAGCCCCCCCGCGCGGGGACGGACTGAAGCTTTCTTT

d_gene: -
v_gene: TRBV7-2
j_gene: TRBJ2-5
abundance: many
CDR3aa: CASSLRGPLQETQYF
CDR3nt: TGTGCCAGCAGCTTACGGGGACCGCTTCAAGAGACCCAGTACTTC

d_gene: -
v_gene: TRBV11-3
j_gene: TRBJ2-3
abundance: many
CDR3aa: CASSSYGAATDTQYF
CDR3nt: TGTGCCAGCAGCTCATACGGGGCCGCCACAGATACGCAGTATTTT

d_gene: -
v_gene: TRBV7-2
j_gene: TRBJ2-7
abundance: many
CDR3aa: CASSPEVGVYEQYF
CDR3nt: TGTGCCAGCAGCCCCGAGGTAGGGGTGTACGAGCAGTACTTC

d_gene: -
v_gene: TRBV7-9
j_gene: TRBJ1-4
abundance: few
CDR3aa: CAGSLNRDNEKLFF
CDR3nt: TGTGCCGGCAGCTTGAACAGGGATAATGAAAAACTGTTTTTT

d_gene: -
v_gene: TRBV20-1
j_gene: TRBJ1-6
abundance: few
CDR3aa: CSASGISGSQSPLHF
CDR3nt: TGCAGTGCTAGCGGGATTTCAGGGAGCCAGTCACCCCTCCACTTT

d_gene: -
v_gene: TRBV7-3
j_gene: TRBJ2-7
abundance: many
CDR3aa: CASSLGPSTYEQYF
CDR3nt: TGTGCCAGCAGCTTGGGCCCGAGCACCTACGAGCAGTACTTC

d_gene: -
v_gene: TRBV14
j_gene: TRBJ2-4
abundance: many
CDR3aa: CASSRRAKNIQYF
CDR3nt: TGTGCCAGCAGCCGCCGGGCCAAAAACATTCAGTACTTC

d_gene: -
v_gene: TRBV7-9
j_gene: TRBJ1-6
abundance: many
CDR3aa: CASSTYHSPLHF
CDR3nt: TGTGCCAGCAGCACATACCATTCACCCCTCCACTTT

d_gene: TRBD1
v_gene: TRBV7-9
j_gene: TRBJ2-3
abundance: many
CDR3aa: CASSFGRRDRGGLDTQYF
CDR3nt: TGTGCCAGCAGCTTCGGCCGACGGGACAGGGGGGGGCTAGATACGCAGTATTTT

d_gene: -
v_gene: TRBV18
j_gene: TRBJ1-2
abundance: -
CDR3aa: CASSPGPGVSYGYTF
CDR3nt: TGTGCCAGCTCACCAGGTCCGGGAGTCAGCTATGGCTACACCTTC

d_gene: TRBD1
v_gene: TRBV5-1
j_gene: TRBJ1-6
abundance: few
CDR3aa: CASSVRTGDNNSPLHF
CDR3nt: TGCGCCAGCAGCGTCAGGACAGGGGATAATAATTCACCCCTCCACTTT

d_gene: TRBD2
v_gene: TRBV7-3
j_gene: TRBJ2-1
abundance: few
CDR3aa: CASSRLAGGSYNEQFF
CDR3nt: TGTGCCAGCAGTAGACTAGCGGGGGGATCTTACAATGAGCAGTTCTTC

d_gene: -
v_gene: TRBV12-3/TRBV12-4
j_gene: TRBJ1-4
abundance: few
CDR3aa: CASSPRRGGVGTNEKLFF
CDR3nt: TGTGCCAGCAGTCCACGTAGGGGGGGCGTAGGAACTAATGAAAAACTGTTTTTT

d_gene: TRBD2
v_gene: TRBV6-5
j_gene: TRBJ2-3
abundance: many
CDR3aa: CASRSSGGAGDTQYF
CDR3nt: TGTGCCAGCCGGTCCAGCGGGGGGGCGGGAGATACGCAGTATTTT

d_gene: TRBD1
v_gene: TRBV29-1
j_gene: TRBJ1-2
abundance: many
CDR3aa: CSATQGQGEPNYGYTF
CDR3nt: TGCAGCGCTACACAGGGACAGGGAGAGCCTAACTATGGCTACACCTTC

d_gene: TRBD2
v_gene: TRBV20-1
j_gene: TRBJ2-3
abundance: -
CDR3aa: CSAPLAGSTDTQYF
CDR3nt: TGCAGTGCTCCGCTAGCGGGGAGCACAGATACGCAGTATTTT

d_gene: TRBD2
v_gene: TRBV6-6
j_gene: TRBJ2-3
abundance: many
CDR3aa: CASRLTSGLTTDTQYF
CDR3nt: TGTGCCAGCAGACTGACTAGCGGGTTAACCACAGATACGCAGTATTTT

d_gene: -
v_gene: TRBV19
j_gene: TRBJ2-1
abundance: many
CDR3aa: CASSRTGSSYNEQFF
CDR3nt: TGTGCCAGTAGTAGAACAGGAAGCTCCTACAATGAGCAGTTCTTC

d_gene: TRBD2
v_gene: TRBV20-1
j_gene: TRBJ2-1
abundance: -
CDR3aa: CSATLAGAYNEKFF
CDR3nt: TGCAGTGCTACTCTAGCGGGGGCCTACAATGAGAAGTTCTTC

d_gene: -
v_gene: TRBV7-2
j_gene: TRBJ1-5
abundance: many
CDR3aa: CASSPALGFSNQPQHF
CDR3nt: TGTGCCAGCAGCCCGGCCCTGGGATTTAGCAATCAGCCCCAGCATTTT

d_gene: -
v_gene: TRBV5-4
j_gene: TRBJ1-4
abundance: few
CDR3aa: CASRTDYNEKLFF
CDR3nt: TGTGCCAGCCGGACGGATTATAATGAAAAACTGTTTTTT

d_gene: -
v_gene: TRBV7-2
j_gene: TRBJ2-6
abundance: many
CDR3aa: CASSGAGQSLSGANVLTF
CDR3nt: TGTGCCAGCAGCGGGGCGGGACAGTCCCTCTCTGGGGCCAACGTCCTGACTTTC